Following are 26 T cell receptor beta chains from one sample sequenced in a study of shared clonotypes between healthy human individuals. The assay was immunoSEQ multiplex PCR, and TCRdb's table has in-frame clones only and misses some. The sample lists 950,000 to 1,300,000 clones, about 76% occurring once. The sample consisted of memory CD4+ T cells sorted from blood. Specified subset: CD45RA-negative fraction. The receptors derive from a man younger than 35 in good health.

The chain uses TRBV18 and TRBJ1-6; weak D call: TRBD1 (6 bases). The CDR3 covers 16 residues. The germline V gene encodes CDR1 KGHSH and CDR2 LQKENI. The V end lost 4 bases, the J end lost 5 bases, and 15 bases lay between the germline ends. CDR3 nucleotide sequence: TGTGCCAGCTCACTACCGACAGGAACCCATAATTCACCCCTCCACTTT. Protein product: CASSLPTGTHNSPLHF.

This clone was recorded many times. This CDR3 is also generated by other DNA sequences in the sample. The chain couples TRBV7-2 to TRBJ2-7; 9 positions agree with TRBD2. Germline V CDR1 and CDR2: SGHTA, FQGNSA. There are 14 residues in the CDR3. J lost 1 base, V lost 3 bases, and 1 base had no gene match. Written as DNA, the CDR3 is TGTGCCAGCAGCTTCACTAGCGGGTCCTACGAGCAGTACTTC. As protein: CASSFTSGSYEQYF.

The chain combines TRBV5-1 with TRBJ2-2; D tentatively fits TRBD1 or TRBD2 (5 bases each). The CDR3 extends over 15 amino acids. Trimming cost V 2 bases and J 3 bases, with 11 bases left between them. The germline CDR1 and CDR2 sequences are SGHRS and YFSETQ. The CDR3 DNA reads TGCGCCAGCAGCTTCGGGACGATAGACACCGGGGAGCTGTTTTTT. Translating it yields CASSFGTIDTGELFF.

The rearrangement uses TRBV11-2 and TRBJ1-3; D is ambiguous. The CDR3 sequence is 16 residues long. Per the germline V gene, CDR1 is SGHAT and CDR2 is FQNNGV. Deletions cut 1 base from V and 2 bases from J, with 12 bases between. CDR3 nucleotide sequence: TGTGCCAGCAGCTTAGTGGGTCTCTCCGCTGGAAACACCATATATTTT. It encodes CASSLVGLSAGNTIYF. Supplemented by reference TRBV11-2 and TRBJ1-3, the full variable domain reads EAGVAQSPRYKIIEKRQSVAFWCNPISGHATLYWYQQILGQGPKLLIQFQNNGVVDDSQLPKDRFSAERLKGVDSTLKIQPAKLEDSAVYLCASSLVGLSAGNTIYFGEGSWLTVV.

The V and J genes are TRBV5-6 and TRBJ2-7; no reliable D call. This CDR3 is 14 amino acids long. The germline gives CDR1 SGHDT, CDR2 YYEEEE. V lost 4 bases to trimming and J lost 0 bases, with 11 bases between them. CDR3 loop: CASSAAFGSYEQYF. DNA for the CDR3: TGTGCCAGCAGCGCCGCCTTTGGCTCCTACGAGCAGTACTTC.

V usage is TRBV30 and J usage is TRBJ1-6, with 7 nucleotides matching TRBD1. Per germline, CDR1 GTSNPN and CDR2 SVGIG (reference sequence). V trimming: 1 base; J trimming: 4 bases; junction bases outside the gene matches: 4. This CDR3 contains 15 residues. For the CDR3, the DNA is TGTGCCTGGAGTGGAGAGGACAGGTATAATTCACCCCTCCACTTT. Its protein is CAWSGEDRYNSPLHF.

Remarks on this clone: The same CDR3 arises from other DNA sequences in this sample as well. The chain combines TRBV5-1 with TRBJ2-3; D unresolved. This CDR3 region has 12 residues. V gave up 0 bases and J gave up 5 bases, with 4 bases separating them. The germline gives CDR1 SGHRS, CDR2 YFSETQ. The CDR3 region has the DNA TGCGCCAGCAGCTTGGCGGGAGATACGCAGTATTTT. This codes for CASSLAGDTQYF.

The rearrangement joins TRBV7-3 to TRBJ2-2; 8 bases are a match to TRBD1. The trim removed 1 base at V and 1 base at J, leaving 8 bases unmatched. This CDR3 has 18 amino acids. Germline V gene lookup returns CDR1 SGHTA and CDR2 FQGTGA. The CDR3 region has the DNA TGTGCCAGCAGCTTAAGACCTCTAGACAGGGGGAACACCGGGGAGCTGTTTTTT. This encodes CASSLRPLDRGNTGELFF.

The table lists this clone with a few counts. The CDR3 sequence is CASILAGAVQETQYF. The CDR3 nucleotides read TGTGCCAGCATCTTAGCGGGGGCCGTCCAAGAGACCCAGTACTTC. The J gene is TRBJ2-5, the V gene TRBV2; 9 nucleotides line up with TRBD2. The CDR3 extends over 15 amino acids. The V gene's germline CDR1 is SNHLY and CDR2 FYNNEI. The V segment lost 7 bases and the J segment 1 base; nucleotides outside the gene matches: 7.

This sequence joins TRBV30 and TRBJ1-1, with a possible D match to TRBD1 (5 bases). From germline, CDR1 is GTSNPN and CDR2 SVGIG (reference sequence). The length of the CDR3 is 12 residues. The V end lost 2 bases, the J end lost 4 bases, and 8 bases lay between the germline ends. CDR3 region: CAWSSGFTEAFF. In DNA, the CDR3 is TGTGCCTGGAGTTCAGGGTTCACTGAAGCTTTCTTT.

The J gene is TRBJ1-5, the V gene TRBV6-4, with D perhaps TRBD1 (5 bases). The ends were cut back, 7 bases at V and 4 bases at J, with 11 bases in the middle. Germline loops: CDR1 MRHNA, CDR2 SNTAGT. The CDR3 sequence is 13 residues long. The CDR3 DNA is TGTGCCAGCATCGAGAGGGGAAATCAGCCCCAGCATTTT. Protein: CASIERGNQPQHF.

This rearrangement joins TRBV10-2 to TRBJ2-6; D may correspond to TRBD1 or TRBD2 (5 bases each). Germline assignment: CDR1 WSHSY and CDR2 SAAADI. The V gene lost 6 bases and the J gene lost 0 bases, with 18 bases spanning the gap. This CDR3 is 18 amino acids long. The CDR3 DNA reads TGCGCCAGCAGACTCCGGGACGACATTAGCTCTGGGGCCAACGTCCTGACTTTC. Its protein is CASRLRDDISSGANVLTF.

The genes are TRBV7-2 and TRBJ2-3, with 10 nucleotides matching TRBD2. This CDR3 has 16 amino acids. Germline CDR1 is SGHTA and CDR2 is FQGNSA. After removal of 2 bases from V and 2 bases from J, the junction contained 4 bases not matched to a gene. CDR3 region: CASSLRAGGPTDTQYF. CDR3 DNA sequence: TGTGCCAGCAGCTTACGAGCGGGAGGGCCCACAGATACGCAGTATTTT.

The chain recombines TRBV5-1 with TRBJ1-4, with TRBD1 matching 7 bases. CDR3 size: 14 residues. Germline CDR1 reads SGHRS; CDR2 reads YFSETQ. J was trimmed by 3 bases and V by 3 bases; bases with no gene match: 2. CDR3 in amino acids: CASSWDSSNEKLFF. CDR3 bases: TGCGCCAGCAGCTGGGACAGTTCTAATGAAAAACTGTTTTTT. Filled out from reference TRBV5-1 and TRBJ1-4, the complete variable domain reads KAGVTQTPRYLIKTRGQQVTLSCSPISGHRSVSWYQQTPGQGLQFLFEYFSETQRNKGNFPGRFSGRQFSNSRSEMNVSTLELGDSALYLCASSWDSSNEKLFFGSGTQLSVL.

J is TRBJ1-1 and V is TRBV29-1, with 9 bases lining up with TRBD1. The CDR3 is 16 residues long. The germline CDR1 and CDR2 sequences are SQVTM and ANQGSEA. J gave up 4 bases and V 1 base, and 10 bases lay outside the gene matches. The CDR3 sequence: CSVEGDRVSVRTEAFF. The DNA for the CDR3 is TGCAGCGTTGAAGGGGACAGGGTCTCCGTTCGCACTGAAGCTTTCTTT.

This rearrangement joins TRBV4-3 to TRBJ1-4; D remains unclear. This CDR3 region has 15 residues. V was cut by 0 bases and J by 8 bases, with 13 bases left in between. Per the germline V gene, CDR1 is LGHNA and CDR2 is YSLEER. The CDR3, as DNA: TGCGCCAGCAGCCAAGATTTCCGAGGACCCGAAAAACTGTTTTTT. Residues: CASSQDFRGPEKLFF.

The chain links TRBV11-2 to TRBJ2-1; the match to TRBD1 covers 7 bases. Trimming cost V 0 bases and J 4 bases; bases outside gene matches: 6. The germline V gene encodes CDR1 SGHAT and CDR2 FQNNGV. The CDR3 is 16 amino acids. For the CDR3, the DNA is TGTGCCAGCAGCTTAGAAGGGGGCGGCGGGTACAATGAGCAGTTCTTC. Amino acids: CASSLEGGGGYNEQFF.

The chain combines TRBV11-2 with TRBJ2-1; 9 bases are a match to TRBD2. J was trimmed by 6 bases and V by 1 base; bases with no gene match: 4. Per the germline V gene, CDR1 is SGHAT and CDR2 is FQNNGV. The CDR3 runs to 15 residues. This CDR3 is CASSLVAGEFNEQFF. The CDR3 DNA sequence: TGTGCCAGCAGCTTAGTAGCGGGGGAGTTCAATGAGCAGTTCTTC.

This clone was seen a few times. V is TRBV5-1 and J is TRBJ2-1, with D unresolved. The CDR3 length is 15 residues. V lost 4 bases and J 0 bases, leaving 11 bases between the germline ends. The V gene's germline CDR1 is SGHRS and CDR2 YFSETQ. In DNA, the CDR3 is TGCGCCAGCAGCCCCGGAAAGAGCTCCTACAATGAGCAGTTCTTC. It encodes CASSPGKSSYNEQFF.

The V call is TRBV15, the J call TRBJ1-5; D perhaps matches TRBD1 (5 bases). This CDR3 spans 16 amino acids. Trimming pared 0 bases from V and 0 bases from J, leaving 9 bases between. Per the germline V gene, CDR1 is LNHNV and CDR2 is YYDKDF (reference sequence). CDR3 in amino acids: CATSRDRRGSNQPQHF. The DNA of the CDR3 is TGTGCCACCAGCAGAGATCGGAGGGGTAGCAATCAGCCCCAGCATTTT.

The rearrangement joins TRBV6-6 to TRBJ1-1, with 8 bases aligning to TRBD1. The CDR3 has 13 residues. V was pared by 7 bases and J by 1 base, with 2 bases of the junction left unmatched. Germline V gene lookup returns CDR1 MNHNY and CDR2 SVGAGI (reference sequence). CDR3 sequence: CASTQGANTEAFF. CDR3 sequence (DNA): TGTGCCAGCACTCAGGGGGCGAACACTGAAGCTTTCTTT.

V and J are TRBV19 and TRBJ1-5; D is perhaps TRBD1 (5 bases). The CDR3 spans 15 residues. Trimming took 1 base from V and 2 from J, leaving 9 bases between them. The germline CDR1 and CDR2 sequences are LNHDA and SQIVND (reference sequence). CDR3 DNA sequence: TGTGCCAGTAGTATAGCGGGGGTCGGCAATCAGCCCCAGCATTTT. Translating it yields CASSIAGVGNQPQHF. Looking up the rest from reference TRBV19 and TRBJ1-5 gives the full variable domain: DGGITQSPKYLFRKEGQNVTLSCEQNLNHDAMYWYRQDPGQGLRLIYYSQIVNDFQKGDIAEGYSVSREKKESFPLTVTSAQKNPTAFYLCASSIAGVGNQPQHFGDGTRLSIL.

This chain links TRBV7-2 with TRBJ1-5, with D uncertain. Trimming took 5 bases from V and 6 from J, leaving 11 bases between them. CDR1 SGHTA and CDR2 FQGNSA come from the germline V gene. This CDR3 spans 13 amino acids. Here the CDR3 DNA reads TGTGCCAGCAGCCCCGAAACGGGTCAGCCCCAGCATTTT. It encodes CASSPETGQPQHF.

This clone was counted between two and nine times. A much larger clone differs from this one at a single base, so this may be a read error. This sequence joins TRBV10-3 and TRBJ1-1; D might be TRBD1 (6 bases). The germline V gene has CDR1 ENHRY and CDR2 SYGVKD. Trimming removed 4 bases from V and 1 base from J, with 7 bases in between. This CDR3 has 13 amino acids. CDR3 region: CAISARGNTEAFF. In DNA, the CDR3 is TGTGCCATCAGTGCCAGGGGGAACACTGAAGCTTTCTTT.

The rearrangement joins TRBV28 to TRBJ1-5; D gene uncertain. CDR1 and CDR2 from the germline V gene are MDHEN and SYDVKM. Between the trimmed V and J ends, which lost 10 bases and 0 bases, there was a span of 13 bases. This CDR3 has 14 residues. In nucleotides, the CDR3 is TGTGCCACCAAGGCGGGGAATAGCAATCAGCCCCAGCATTTT. Translated: CATKAGNSNQPQHF.

The chain has TRBV5-1 and TRBJ2-1, with TRBD1 matching 9 bases. This CDR3 comprises 15 residues. The V and J ends lost 3 bases and 8 bases, in that order; junction bases with no gene match: 9. Germline V lookup: CDR1 SGHRS, CDR2 YFSETQ. In nucleotides, the CDR3 is TGCGCCAGCAGCTCCACAGGGGGCGCGGCTCATGAGCAGTTCTTC. This translates into CASSSTGGAAHEQFF.